What follows are 22 T cell receptor beta chains derived from one specimen sequenced in a study of T-cell memory formation after mild COVID-19. One entry per CDR3 protein results from TCRdb running MiXCR on the 5' RACE reads. The data contain 350,000 to 450,000 distinct CDR3 sequences, 20% of them singletons. Material: PBMCs or a T cell subset sorted from them (not recorded which). These receptors were collected from an adult woman who had mild COVID-19 (a few samples of this study predate the infection). Cell type and time point are not known.

This clonotype occurred a few times. This chain connects TRBV25-1 to TRBJ1-5, with D hard to call. Deletions cut 6 bases from V and 5 bases from J, with 14 bases between. The germline V gene has CDR1 MGHDK and CDR2 SYGVNS. The CDR3 runs 14 residues. CDR3 in amino acids: CASRDGRKDQPQHF. The CDR3 bases are TGTGCCAGCAGGGACGGCAGGAAGGATCAGCCCCAGCATTTT.

The V call is TRBV7-2, the J call TRBJ2-3, with 7 bases aligning to TRBD2. The CDR3 runs to 11 residues. Trimming at V came to 11 bases and at J to 5 bases, leaving 4 bases not matched to a gene. Germline values: CDR1 SGHTA, CDR2 FQGNSA. CDR3 sequence: CAAGGRDTQYF. The CDR3 nucleotides are TGTGCCGCCGGGGGGAGAGATACGCAGTATTTT.

In its sample, this clonotype was seen a few times. The chain employs TRBV5-1 and TRBJ2-7, with 8 nucleotides matching TRBD1. Germline lookup yields CDR1 SGHRS and CDR2 YFSETQ. The CDR3 length is 18 residues. Trimming at V came to 0 bases and at J to 5 bases, leaving 16 bases not matched to a gene. The CDR3 bases are TGCGCCAGCAGCTTGGAAGGGACAGGACGTTGGGGTAACCACGAGCAGTACTTC. The encoded protein is CASSLEGTGRWGNHEQYF.

This clonotype was observed a handful of times. This chain uses TRBV29-1 with TRBJ2-3; a possible D gene is TRBD2 (5 bases). The CDR3 length is 14 residues. Germline assignment: CDR1 SQVTM and CDR2 ANQGSEA. V dropped 2 bases and J dropped 0 bases, with 9 bases sitting between them. CDR3 bases: TGCAGCGTTGAATTCCGGGGAAGCACAGATACGCAGTATTTT. Encoded protein: CSVEFRGSTDTQYF.

This chain connects TRBV4-1 to TRBJ1-1, with D maybe TRBD1 (5 bases). The CDR3 sequence is 14 residues long. Trimming removed 3 bases at V and 4 bases at J, with 12 bases between. The germline gives CDR1 MGHRA, CDR2 YSYEKL. CDR3 nucleotide sequence: TGCGCCAGCAGCCATGTACCTGGGGGCACTGAAGCTTTCTTT. Protein: CASSHVPGGTEAFF.

This chain joins TRBV9 and TRBJ2-2; TRBD2 aligns across 9 bases. Germline V lookup: CDR1 SGDLS, CDR2 YYNGEE. Trimming at V came to 3 bases and at J to 5 bases, leaving 17 bases not matched to a gene. The CDR3 loop spans 19 amino acids. In nucleotides, the CDR3 is TGTGCCAGCAGCGCGAAGGTCGGGCGCGGGAGGGCCCAAACCGGGGAGCTGTTTTTT. This codes for CASSAKVGRGRAQTGELFF. The variable domain in full, completed from reference TRBV9 and TRBJ2-2, reads DSGVTQTPKHLITATGQRVTLRCSPRSGDLSVYWYQQSLDQGLQFLIQYYNGEERAKGNILERFSAQQFPDLHSELNLSSLELGDSALYFCASSAKVGRGRAQTGELFFGEGSRLTVL.

This clonotype was detected ten times or more. The rearrangement uses TRBV29-1 and TRBJ2-5; D is unclear. V gave up 5 bases and J gave up 5 bases, with 9 bases separating them. The CDR3 contains 11 residues. From germline, CDR1 is SQVTM and CDR2 ANQGSEA. CDR3 nucleotide sequence: TGCAGCGTTCTAGGTGGTGAGACCCAGTACTTC. This codes for CSVLGGETQYF.

This clonotype was found once. CDR3: CASSPGTTPGDTQYF. DNA of the CDR3: TGTGCCAGCAGCCCCGGGACTACCCCCGGAGATACGCAGTATTTT. The chain carries TRBV11-3 and TRBJ2-3; 7 nucleotides match TRBD2. V lost 5 bases, J lost 5 bases, and 10 bases stayed unmatched. Germline V gene data show CDR1 as SGHNT and CDR2 as YENEEA. There are 15 residues in the CDR3.

The chain recombines TRBV5-5 with TRBJ1-3; D gene unclear. Per germline, CDR1 SGHKS and CDR2 YYEKEE (reference sequence). The CDR3 consists of 15 residues. Trimming stripped 5 bases from V and 0 bases from J, with 12 bases between. The CDR3 bases are TGTGCCAGCAGTCGCGACGGTAACTCTGGAAACACCATATATTTT. Translated: CASSRDGNSGNTIYF.

The table lists this clonotype with a few counts. The V gene is TRBV24-1, the J gene TRBJ2-5; 7 bases line up with TRBD1. J gave up 1 base and V 3 bases, and 7 bases lay outside the gene matches. CDR3 length: 16 amino acids. Per the germline V gene, CDR1 is KGHDR and CDR2 is SFDVKD. CDR3 bases: TGTGCCACCAGTGATGTTGGGACAGTCTCCCAAGAGACCCAGTACTTC. It is translated as CATSDVGTVSQETQYF.

This clonotype was seen once. The chain uses TRBV4-3 and TRBJ2-1; no clear D. This CDR3 is 16 amino acids long. Germline CDR1 LGHNA, CDR2 YSLEER. The V and J ends lost 0 bases and 4 bases respectively, with 13 bases between them. The CDR3 loop is CASSQDVLRGYNEQFF. The CDR3 nucleotides are TGCGCCAGCAGCCAAGATGTTCTTCGCGGATACAATGAGCAGTTCTTC.

This clonotype was found a few times. The CDR3 DNA reads TGTGCCAGCAGCACCTACGGACAGGCCGAAGCTTTCTTT. Its protein product is CASSTYGQAEAFF. The chain is built from TRBV7-9 and TRBJ1-1; TRBD1 agrees at 7 bases. Germline assignment: CDR1 SEHNR and CDR2 FQNEAQ (reference sequence). With 5 bases clipped from V and 8 bases from J, the junction kept 8 bases outside the gene matches. The CDR3 runs to 13 residues.

This clonotype was detected a few times. This rearrangement joins TRBV20-1 to TRBJ2-3; D ambiguous. Germline values: CDR1 DFQATT, CDR2 SNEGSKA (reference sequence). CDR3 length: 14 residues. Deletions cut 5 bases from V and 4 bases from J, with 16 bases between. The chain's CDR3 is CSAYVTSESDTQYF. CDR3 sequence (DNA): TGCAGTGCTTATGTTACAAGCGAATCAGATACGCAGTATTTT.

J is TRBJ1-5 and V is TRBV20-1; D may be TRBD1 (5 bases). The CDR3 runs to 13 residues. Germline lookup yields CDR1 DFQATT and CDR2 SNEGSKA (reference sequence). V gave up 5 bases and J gave up 2 bases, with 10 bases separating them. CDR3 loop: CSAQGGGNQPQHF. The CDR3 coding sequence is TGCAGTGCTCAGGGTGGGGGCAATCAGCCCCAGCATTTT.

The table lists this clonotype with a few counts. This chain links TRBV6-6 with TRBJ2-2, with 8 bases that match TRBD1. This CDR3 spans 16 amino acids. V was clipped by 2 bases and J by 6 bases; unmatched bases: 8. The germline V gene encodes CDR1 MNHNY and CDR2 SVGAGI (reference sequence). The CDR3 nucleotides are TGTGCCAGCAGTTACCAATTTTTGACAGGGGCCGGGGAGCTGTTTTTT. It codes for CASSYQFLTGAGELFF.

The J gene is TRBJ2-7, the V gene TRBV27, with D hard to call. V was cut by 5 bases and J by 0 bases, with 8 bases left in between. In germline, CDR1 is MNHEY, CDR2 SMNVEV (reference sequence). The CDR3 totals 13 residues. CDR3 DNA sequence: TGTGCCAGCAGTCACGGCTTCTCCTACGAGCAGTACTTC. It translates to CASSHGFSYEQYF.

The chain carries TRBV5-6 and TRBJ1-2, with 7 bases identical to TRBD1. Trimming cost V 5 bases and J 7 bases; bases outside gene matches: 8. CDR1 and CDR2 from the germline V gene are SGHDT and YYEEEE. This CDR3 is built from 13 residues. The CDR3 sequence is CASSRQGEAGYTF. The CDR3 DNA reads TGTGCCAGCAGTAGACAGGGAGAGGCTGGCTACACCTTC.

J is TRBJ2-3 and V is TRBV12-3 or TRBV12-4; 8 positions agree with TRBD2. With V trimmed by 3 bases and J by 4 bases, 9 bases remained unmatched. The CDR3 loop spans 16 amino acids. CDR3 nucleotide sequence: TGTGCCAGCAGTTTTGTCACCTCGCGGGGGGCAGATACGCAGTATTTT. Translation gives CASSFVTSRGADTQYF.

This clonotype was picked up one time. The chain couples TRBV12-1 to TRBJ2-1. TRBV12-1 has pseudogene status. The length of the CDR3 is 10 residues. CDR3 bases: TGTGCCAGCAGCTTTGAAGGGCAGTTCTTC. It specifies CASSFEGQFF.

The chain combines TRBV15 with TRBJ2-5; weak D call: TRBD1 (5 bases). CDR1 is LNHNV, CDR2 YYDKDF, per germline (reference sequence). The CDR3 extends over 13 amino acids. The germline V and J ends were trimmed by 5 bases and 1 base, with 8 bases remaining between them. CDR3 protein: CATSHRTQETQYF. The CDR3, as DNA: TGTGCCACCAGCCACAGGACCCAAGAGACCCAGTACTTC.

The chain employs TRBV5-1 and TRBJ1-3; D is perhaps TRBD1 (5 bases). The CDR3 has 15 residues. Deletions cut 0 bases from V and 1 base from J, with 8 bases between. Germline CDR1 SGHRS, CDR2 YFSETQ. The CDR3 DNA follows: TGCGCCAGCAGCTTGGTAGAGGGGTCTGGAAACACCATATATTTT. Translated: CASSLVEGSGNTIYF.

This clonotype was counted a single time. The chain joins TRBV4-2 to TRBJ2-3; TRBD1 agrees at 9 bases. With V trimmed by 0 bases and J by 4 bases, 2 bases remained unmatched. Germline V gene lookup returns CDR1 LGHNA and CDR2 YNFKEQ. This CDR3 is built from 15 residues. CDR3 nucleotides: TGTGCCAGCAGCCAAGAGTGGACAGGGGCAGATACGCAGTATTTT. Translating it yields CASSQEWTGADTQYF.